Described below is a single T cell receptor beta chain sequence and its context. Its antigen is undetermined. Amplification used 60 Vbeta primers and 13 Jbeta primers. Clones were read by immunoSEQ multiplex PCR, and TCRdb kept only the in-frame ones, dropping some. In the table there are 150,000 or so clones, over 60% of which are singletons. This entry belongs to a study of cytomegalovirus exposure and HLA in healthy donors. Findings and caveats of the study: Judged likely to be a sequencing artifact was a cluster of highly shared sequence variants.

Trimming cost V 4 bases and J 3 bases; bases outside gene matches: 5. Germline CDR1 reads SGHAT; CDR2 reads FQNNGV. The CDR3 is made up of 14 amino acids. The sequence was collected from a male donor in good health and CMV-seropositive. The rearrangement uses TRBV11-2 and TRBJ2-7, with TRBD1 identical over 8 bases. Source material: PBMCs. The CDR3 region has the DNA TGTGCCAGCAGCTACGGGACAGGTCTCTACGAGCAGTACTTC. As protein: CASSYGTGLYEQYF.